These 14 T cell receptor beta chains were sequenced from one sample in a study of blood T cell repertoires in COVID-19. TCRdb keeps only in-frame clones here, not all; method: immunoSEQ multiplex PCR. The table includes about 150,000 clones, around four fifths detected once. The sequencing sample was made of PBMCs or T cells enriched from blood (not recorded which). The receptors here all came from a man aged 50 to 60 who had recovered from COVID-19.

V and J are TRBV18 and TRBJ2-7, with D perhaps TRBD2 (6 bases). Trimming removed 0 bases at V and 0 bases at J, with 6 bases between. This CDR3 is built from 14 residues. Germline V gene sequence: CDR1 KGHSH, CDR2 LQKENI. For the CDR3, the DNA is TGTGCCAGCTCACCACCGGGGGGCTCCTACGAGCAGTACTTC. This codes for CASSPPGGSYEQYF.

This clone has just one count. This chain links TRBV19 with TRBJ2-6, with 7 bases aligning to TRBD1. The trim removed 4 bases at V and 3 bases at J, leaving 3 bases unmatched. CDR1 LNHDA and CDR2 SQIVND come from the germline V gene (reference sequence). CDR3 size: 15 residues. The DNA for the CDR3 is TGTGCCAGTAGTACTGGGACAGTTGGGGCCAACGTCCTGACTTTC. It codes for CASSTGTVGANVLTF.

The V gene is TRBV7-8, the J gene TRBJ2-1; a weak D match, TRBD1 (6 bases). CDR1 is SGHVS, CDR2 FQNEAQ, per germline. The V end lost 1 base, the J end lost 4 bases, and 14 bases lay between the germline ends. The CDR3 extends over 16 amino acids. CDR3: CASSLVIQGSYNEQFF. The DNA for the CDR3 is TGTGCCAGCAGCTTAGTTATACAGGGTTCGTACAATGAGCAGTTCTTC.

This chain joins TRBV12-3 or TRBV12-4 and TRBJ2-7; D is perhaps TRBD1 (6 bases). V lost 0 bases, J lost 4 bases, and 7 bases lay in between. This CDR3 comprises 13 residues. The CDR3 nucleotides read TGTGCCAGCAGTTTAGCGACAGGATACGAGCAGTACTTC. It encodes CASSLATGYEQYF.

The V call is TRBV7-2, the J call TRBJ1-2; D is ambiguous. V dropped 4 bases and J dropped 0 bases, with 15 bases sitting between them. This CDR3 has 16 residues. The germline CDR1 and CDR2 sequences are SGHTA and FQGNSA. CDR3 sequence reads: CASSSRSTPTNYGYTF. For the CDR3, the DNA is TGTGCCAGCAGCTCGAGATCGACACCAACTAACTATGGCTACACCTTC. Full variable domain (outside the CDR3, taken from reference TRBV7-2 and TRBJ1-2): GAGVSQSPSNKVTEKGKDVELRCDPISGHTALYWYRQSLGQGLEFLIYFQGNSAPDKSGLPSDRFSAERTGGSVSTLTIQRTQQEDSAVYLCASSSRSTPTNYGYTFGSGTRLTVV.

The chain joins TRBV28 to TRBJ1-1; D not resolved. The V and J ends lost 4 bases and 8 bases respectively, with 14 bases between them. Germline V gene sequence: CDR1 MDHEN, CDR2 SYDVKM. This CDR3 is 13 amino acids long. CDR3 region: CASSSFGLSEAFF. In nucleotides, the CDR3 is TGTGCCAGCAGTTCTTTTGGACTGAGCGAAGCTTTCTTT.

The count of this clone is one. The genes are TRBV7-6 and TRBJ1-1; D is perhaps TRBD1 (6 bases). Germline V gene sequence: CDR1 SGHVS, CDR2 FNYEAQ. The CDR3 length is 15 residues. Between the trimmed V and J ends, which lost 1 base and 3 bases, there was a span of 12 bases. The CDR3 DNA reads TGTGCCAGCAGCTTAGGACAGGCGCGCTACACTGAAGCTTTCTTT. Amino acid sequence: CASSLGQARYTEAFF.

This clone was counted once. The rearrangement joins TRBV5-5 to TRBJ1-3, with a possible D match to TRBD1 (5 bases). The CDR3 extends over 20 amino acids. Germline V gene sequence: CDR1 SGHKS, CDR2 YYEKEE (reference sequence). V lost 3 bases and J 4 bases, leaving 29 bases between the germline ends. In DNA form, the CDR3 reads TGTGCCAGCAGCTCTACGGACCCCTGGACCAGGGTGAAGGAAGGAAACACCATATATTTT. Its translation: CASSSTDPWTRVKEGNTIYF.

About this clone itself: One base separates it from a far larger clone, so it is likely a read error. The gene calls are TRBV27 and TRBJ2-2; the D is unclear. V lost 4 bases, J lost 1 base, and 4 bases lay in between. This CDR3 is 13 amino acids long. Germline CDR1 reads MNHEY; CDR2 reads SMNVEV (reference sequence). CDR3 in amino acids: CASSSGNTGELFF. The CDR3 DNA sequence: TGTGCCAGCAGTTCGGGGAACACCGGGGAGCTGTTTTTT.

The chain couples TRBV7-9 to TRBJ2-1; D may be TRBD1 (6 bases). The V gene's germline CDR1 is SEHNR and CDR2 FQNEAQ (reference sequence). The V and J ends lost 0 bases and 2 bases respectively, with 11 bases between them. The CDR3 is made up of 16 amino acids. In DNA, the CDR3 is TGTGCCAGCAGCTTAGCATACAGGACAGCCTACAATGAGCAGTTCTTC. Translation gives CASSLAYRTAYNEQFF. Full variable domain (missing parts from reference TRBV7-9 and TRBJ2-1): DTGVSQNPRHKITKRGQNVTFRCDPISEHNRLYWYRQTLGQGPEFLTYFQNEAQLEKSRLLSDRFSAERPKGSFSTLEIQRTEQGDSAMYLCASSLAYRTAYNEQFFGPGTRLTVL.

V is TRBV28 and J is TRBJ2-7; 9 bases map to TRBD1. The junction had 23 bases not matched to a gene; V was cut back by 5 bases and J by 0 bases. Per germline, CDR1 MDHEN and CDR2 SYDVKM. This CDR3 region has 21 residues. The CDR3 DNA follows: TGTGCCAGCAGTCCGGTTCCCGGGCTTACCCGGGACAGGGTATTCTCCTACGAGCAGTACTTC. It yields the protein CASSPVPGLTRDRVFSYEQYF.

J is TRBJ1-4 and V is TRBV7-2, with 9 positions matching TRBD1. With 0 bases clipped from V and 5 bases from J, the junction kept 1 base outside the gene matches. The CDR3 length is 15 residues. Germline CDR1 and CDR2: SGHTA and FQGNSA. The CDR3 nucleotides are TGTGCCAGCAGCTTAGCCGGGACAGGGAATGAAAAACTGTTTTTT. This sequence encodes CASSLAGTGNEKLFF. The full variable domain, in which reference TRBV7-2 and TRBJ1-4 provide the parts outside the CDR3, is GAGVSQSPSNKVTEKGKDVELRCDPISGHTALYWYRQSLGQGLEFLIYFQGNSAPDKSGLPSDRFSAERTGGSVSTLTIQRTQQEDSAVYLCASSLAGTGNEKLFFGSGTQLSVL.

This clone was recorded at least ten times. J is TRBJ2-3 and V is TRBV7-9, with TRBD2 matching 8 bases. The V gene end was trimmed by 5 bases and the J gene end by 3 bases; junction bases not matched to a gene: 13. CDR1 SEHNR and CDR2 FQNEAQ come from the germline V gene (reference sequence). The CDR3 consists of 17 residues. CDR3 in DNA: TGTGCCAGCAGCGCCCGGGAGGGGGGACGGATAACAGATACGCAGTATTTT. It yields the protein CASSAREGGRITDTQYF.

The chain is built from TRBV2 and TRBJ2-7; TRBD2 matches 15 bases. CDR1 SNHLY and CDR2 FYNNEI come from the germline V gene. This CDR3 spans 14 amino acids. The V and J ends lost 9 bases and 6 bases, in that order; junction bases with no gene match: 6. The CDR3 DNA follows: TGTGCCAGTAGGACTAGCGGGGGGGCGAGCGAGCAGTACTTC. This gives the protein CASRTSGGASEQYF.